Listed below are T cell receptor beta chains from one sample, sequenced in a study of spatial heterogeneity in lung cancer. TCRdb reanalysed the 5' RACE reads using MiXCR and keeps one entry per CDR3 protein. This repertoire shows about 41,000 distinct CDR3 sequences, 12% found once; its top ten account for around two fifths. The material sequenced was PBMCs, taken at surgery. The receptor source for this set is a female donor with early-stage non-small cell lung cancer. Each CDR3 is given without its conserved first and last residue. Each record gives: V gene, J gene, CDR3 protein.

v_gene: TRBV28; j_gene: TRBJ2-3; CDR3aa: ASSSQTGMSTQY
v_gene: TRBV5-1; j_gene: TRBJ2-1; CDR3aa: ASSPDVGLGANEQF
v_gene: TRBV28; j_gene: TRBJ2-5; CDR3aa: ASLSGTGGETQY
v_gene: TRBV2; j_gene: TRBJ1-1; CDR3aa: ASSRGQGEAF
v_gene: TRBV7-9; j_gene: TRBJ2-5; CDR3aa: ASSLGDRGYQETQY
v_gene: TRBV5-1; j_gene: TRBJ1-4; CDR3aa: ASSLEQGGSEKLF
v_gene: TRBV29-1; j_gene: TRBJ1-1; CDR3aa: SVRDRFEAF
v_gene: TRBV4-3; j_gene: TRBJ2-3; CDR3aa: ASSLGRTATDTQY
v_gene: TRBV28; j_gene: TRBJ2-7; CDR3aa: ASSSLQGDEQY
v_gene: TRBV6-2/TRBV6-3; j_gene: TRBJ1-2; CDR3aa: ASSYVQGHGYT
v_gene: TRBV29-1; j_gene: TRBJ2-1; CDR3aa: SVCDQDYNEQF
v_gene: TRBV12-3/TRBV12-4; j_gene: TRBJ1-4; CDR3aa: ASSPPGSTDEKLF
v_gene: TRBV28; j_gene: TRBJ2-2; CDR3aa: ASGPRGVTGELF
v_gene: TRBV28; j_gene: TRBJ2-5; CDR3aa: ASSLQRGEIRETQY
v_gene: TRBV20-1; j_gene: TRBJ1-1; CDR3aa: SARPQMNTEAF
v_gene: TRBV6-5; j_gene: TRBJ1-4; CDR3aa: ASSYGPGLNEKLF
v_gene: TRBV20-1; j_gene: TRBJ1-2; CDR3aa: SATAGRTDNYGYT
v_gene: TRBV18; j_gene: TRBJ2-2; CDR3aa: ASSPVGLAGPTGELF
v_gene: TRBV19; j_gene: TRBJ1-6; CDR3aa: ASTPRDSNSPLH
v_gene: TRBV6-5; j_gene: TRBJ2-5; CDR3aa: ASNNQETQY
v_gene: TRBV6-6; j_gene: TRBJ1-1; CDR3aa: ASSYGPSWSWNTEAF
v_gene: TRBV7-2; j_gene: TRBJ2-7; CDR3aa: ASSFGTSGFEQY
v_gene: TRBV7-9; j_gene: TRBJ2-2; CDR3aa: ASSFLAPTGELF
v_gene: TRBV6-6; j_gene: TRBJ1-4; CDR3aa: ASSYSDRAATNEKLF
v_gene: TRBV7-7; j_gene: TRBJ2-1; CDR3aa: ASSPGPAGEQF
v_gene: TRBV2; j_gene: TRBJ1-4; CDR3aa: ASRVPGQYEKLF
v_gene: TRBV19; j_gene: TRBJ1-5; CDR3aa: ASSTNSGTGRNQPQH
v_gene: TRBV20-1; j_gene: TRBJ2-1; CDR3aa: SASMRWEEQF
v_gene: TRBV12-3/TRBV12-4; j_gene: TRBJ2-5; CDR3aa: ASSLPALGETQY
v_gene: TRBV5-1; j_gene: TRBJ2-7; CDR3aa: DSHHQRGVYEQY
v_gene: TRBV5-1; j_gene: TRBJ2-7; CDR3aa: ASREDRDEQY
v_gene: TRBV5-1; j_gene: TRBJ2-5; CDR3aa: ASSLGSAAQETQY
v_gene: TRBV7-2; j_gene: TRBJ2-3; CDR3aa: ASSLGLGTRRTDTQY
v_gene: TRBV4-2; j_gene: TRBJ2-7; CDR3aa: ASSQDPSGGAGEQY
v_gene: TRBV7-9; j_gene: TRBJ1-5; CDR3aa: ASSSGTRNQPQH
v_gene: TRBV7-2; j_gene: TRBJ2-2; CDR3aa: ASSGGGQYTGELF
v_gene: TRBV12-3/TRBV12-4; j_gene: TRBJ2-5; CDR3aa: ASTAGDRSEETQY
v_gene: TRBV6-5; j_gene: TRBJ1-5; CDR3aa: ASRPGQGNQPQH
v_gene: TRBV29-1; j_gene: TRBJ1-2; CDR3aa: SVLSPAMKYGYT
v_gene: TRBV6-2/TRBV6-3; j_gene: TRBJ1-5; CDR3aa: ASSSRSGGQPQH
v_gene: TRBV6-1; j_gene: TRBJ2-6; CDR3aa: ASSSRGGLKSSGANVLT
v_gene: TRBV6-1; j_gene: TRBJ1-1; CDR3aa: ASTPPGQANTEAF
v_gene: TRBV25-1; j_gene: TRBJ2-7; CDR3aa: ASGTGVPSSYEQY
v_gene: TRBV4-1; j_gene: TRBJ1-2; CDR3aa: ASGGYLGYGYT